The 31 T cell receptor beta chains below all came from one sample that was sequenced in a study of T-cell reconstitution after alpha-beta-depleted transplantation in children. A library of TCRbeta sequences, prepared with unique molecular identifiers, was generated. MiXCR was run by TCRdb on the PCR reads, yielding one entry per CDR3 protein. The sample gives 250,000 or so distinct CDR3 sequences, 24% of which show up once; 4.8% is in the top ten. The input for sequencing was PBMCs, mostly from graft donor cells, taken 360 days after TCRalphabeta/CD19-depleted stem cell transplant. All receptors derive from a female patient between 2 and 15 years old who had a stem cell transplant for congenital amegakaryocytic thrombocytopenia, so the T cells may come from the graft donor.

Ten or more counts support this clonotype. The chain couples TRBV5-1 to TRBJ2-1; TRBD2 matches 11 bases. This CDR3 is built from 16 residues. Per germline, CDR1 SGHRS and CDR2 YFSETQ. V trimming: 3 bases; J trimming: 2 bases; junction bases outside the gene matches: 4. As DNA, the CDR3 is TGCGCCAGCAGCTCCGGGACTAGCGGAGCCTACAATGAGCAGTTCTTC. Its protein is CASSSGTSGAYNEQFF. Supplemented by reference TRBV5-1 and TRBJ2-1, the full variable domain reads KAGVTQTPRYLIKTRGQQVTLSCSPISGHRSVSWYQQTPGQGLQFLFEYFSETQRNKGNFPGRFSGRQFSNSRSEMNVSTLELGDSALYLCASSSGTSGAYNEQFFGPGTRLTVL.

The chain combines TRBV28 with TRBJ2-1; no clear D. With 0 bases removed from V and 5 bases from J, the gap between germline ends came to 11 bases. The CDR3 totals 15 residues. Per the germline V gene, CDR1 is MDHEN and CDR2 is SYDVKM. CDR3 sequence (DNA): TGTGCCAGCAGTTTATGGGGCCACAGAGACAATGAGCAGTTCTTC. This translates into CASSLWGHRDNEQFF.

This clonotype was seen at least ten times. The chain links TRBV28 to TRBJ2-1, with 8 bases lining up with TRBD2. The V segment lost 3 bases and the J segment 6 bases; nucleotides outside the gene matches: 13. Germline V gives CDR1 MDHEN, CDR2 SYDVKM. CDR3 size: 17 residues. DNA of the CDR3: TGTGCCAGCAGTTTGGGCCGGGCCAGGACTAGCACCAATGAGCAGTTCTTC. Amino acids: CASSLGRARTSTNEQFF.

V gene TRBV28 combines with J gene TRBJ2-7; TRBD2 aligns across 7 bases. The length of the CDR3 is 16 residues. Germline V lookup: CDR1 MDHEN, CDR2 SYDVKM. The junction had 15 bases not matched to a gene; V was cut back by 7 bases and J by 3 bases. The CDR3 reads CASTDKGRDYYYEQYF. CDR3 DNA sequence: TGTGCCAGCACCGACAAAGGGAGGGACTACTACTACGAGCAGTACTTC. The whole variable domain, remainder taken from reference TRBV28 and TRBJ2-7, is DVKVTQSSRYLVKRTGEKVFLECVQDMDHENMFWYRQDPGLGLRLIYFSYDVKMKEKGDIPEGYSVSREKKERFSLILESASTNQTSMYLCASTDKGRDYYYEQYFGPGTRLTVT.

V is TRBV28 and J is TRBJ2-1; 8 positions match TRBD1. The CDR3 sequence is 13 residues long. Germline V gene data show CDR1 as MDHEN and CDR2 as SYDVKM. J gave up 13 bases and V 2 bases, and 7 bases lay outside the gene matches. CDR3 loop: CASSLPGQGDQFF. The CDR3, as DNA: TGTGCCAGCAGTTTACCCGGACAGGGAGATCAGTTCTTC.

This clonotype was seen once. The V gene is TRBV6-2 or TRBV6-3, the J gene TRBJ2-4; the D is unclear. Per the germline V gene, CDR1 is MNHEY and CDR2 is SVGEGT. There are 16 residues in the CDR3. V was clipped by 2 bases and J by 0 bases, with 11 bases between them. CDR3 bases: TGTGCCAGCAGTTACGGTGTCGGGCTAGCCAAAAACATTCAGTACTTC. Residues: CASSYGVGLAKNIQYF.

This clonotype has a count of ten or more. The V call is TRBV29-1, the J call TRBJ1-1, with D hard to call. The germline gives CDR1 SQVTM, CDR2 ANQGSEA. The CDR3 totals 10 residues. Trimming pared 6 bases from V and 2 bases from J, leaving 4 bases between. The DNA for the CDR3 is TGCAGCGTAGTTAACACTGAAGCTTTCTTT. Translating it yields CSVVNTEAFF. Combining the CDR3 with reference TRBV29-1 and TRBJ1-1 gives the whole variable domain SAVISQKPSRDICQRGTSLTIQCQVDSQVTMMFWYRQQPGQSLTLIATANQGSEATYESGFVIDKFPISRPNLTFSTLTVSNMSPEDSSIYLCSVVNTEAFFGQGTRLTVV.

This clonotype was recorded a few times. This sequence joins TRBV11-2 and TRBJ2-1; 7 bases match TRBD2. The CDR3 sequence is 12 residues long. V shed 7 bases and J 10 bases; nucleotides not matched to a gene: 7. The germline V gene has CDR1 SGHAT and CDR2 FQNNGV. In nucleotides, the CDR3 is TGTGCCAGCACCTCGGGAGGCCGGGAGCAGTTCTTC. Translation gives CASTSGGREQFF.

The rearrangement joins TRBV20-1 to TRBJ1-2, with a tentative D call TRBD1 (5 bases). The CDR3 sequence is 14 residues long. The V end was cut by 4 bases, the J end by 4 bases, with 16 bases between. The germline gives CDR1 DFQATT, CDR2 SNEGSKA (reference sequence). CDR3 in DNA: TGCAGTGCTATCCCGGGACGGGAGCTCTATGGCTACACCTTC. Its protein is CSAIPGRELYGYTF.

This chain connects TRBV6-2 or TRBV6-3 to TRBJ1-1; a possible D gene is TRBD1 (6 bases). The germline CDR1 and CDR2 sequences are MNHEY and SVGEGT. V lost 3 bases and J lost 1, with 12 bases in between. CDR3 size: 15 residues. CDR3 residues: CASSYIGTPNTEAFF. DNA of the CDR3: TGTGCCAGCAGTTATATCGGGACACCGAACACTGAAGCTTTCTTT.

The chain joins TRBV20-1 to TRBJ1-2, with a possible D match to TRBD1 (5 bases). Trimming cost V 3 bases and J 2 bases, with 10 bases left between them. Looked up from germline, CDR1 is DFQATT and CDR2 is SNEGSKA (reference sequence). The CDR3 extends over 13 amino acids. The CDR3 DNA follows: TGCAGTGCTAGGGACAATTGGAACTATGGCTACACCTTC. Translation gives CSARDNWNYGYTF.

The CDR3 sequence: CASSLFKTLHTDSNQPQHF. CDR3 nucleotide sequence: TGTGCCAGCAGTTTATTTAAGACCTTACACACGGATAGCAATCAGCCCCAGCATTTT. The chain employs TRBV28 and TRBJ1-5; the D is unclear. CDR3 length: 19 residues. Trimming took off 1 base at V and 0 bases at J, with 19 bases between the two ends. Germline loops: CDR1 MDHEN, CDR2 SYDVKM.

This clonotype was seen a handful of times. The chain uses TRBV4-2 and TRBJ1-2, with D maybe TRBD1 (6 bases). The CDR3 is 18 residues long. Germline CDR1 reads LGHNA; CDR2 reads YNFKEQ. V was cut by 0 bases and J by 4 bases, with 21 bases left in between. The CDR3 reads CASSQEFRTVRGGYGYTF. Here the CDR3 DNA reads TGTGCCAGCAGCCAAGAATTCCGGACAGTCCGAGGTGGCTATGGCTACACCTTC.

This clonotype was recorded at least ten times. This chain links TRBV2 with TRBJ2-3; possibly TRBD1 for D (5 bases). The CDR3 sequence is 13 residues long. From germline, CDR1 is SNHLY and CDR2 FYNNEI. V was clipped by 8 bases and J by 2 bases, with 11 bases between them. The CDR3 loop is CASVRQPTDTQYF. DNA for the CDR3: TGTGCCAGCGTTAGACAGCCCACAGATACGCAGTATTTT.

V is TRBV5-1 and J is TRBJ2-7; TRBD1 aligns across 9 bases. V trimming: 3 bases; J trimming: 5 bases; junction bases outside the gene matches: 9. CDR1 is SGHRS, CDR2 YFSETQ, per germline. The CDR3 totals 15 residues. CDR3 sequence reads: CASSWGTGLNDEQYF. Here the CDR3 DNA reads TGCGCCAGCAGCTGGGGGACAGGGCTGAATGACGAGCAGTACTTC.

About this clonotype: The junction shows a germline mismatch at one end, possibly a read error. The chain recombines TRBV12-3 or TRBV12-4 with TRBJ2-7; D is possibly TRBD1 or TRBD2 (7 bases each). The CDR3 sequence is 13 residues long. The CDR3 region is CASRGFQGGALRF. For the CDR3, the DNA is TGTGCCAGCCGGGGATTCCAGGGGGGGGCCCTCCGGTTC.

This chain joins TRBV4-2 and TRBJ1-3, with D possibly matching TRBD1 (5 bases). CDR3 length: 16 amino acids. Germline CDR1 and CDR2: LGHNA and YNFKEQ. The ends were cut back, 5 bases at V and 0 bases at J, with 14 bases in the middle. CDR3: CASSSSGSTSGNTIYF. DNA of the CDR3: TGTGCCAGCAGCTCCTCAGGGTCCACCTCTGGAAACACCATATATTTT.

This clonotype turned up a few times. The chain links TRBV20-1 to TRBJ2-1; D not certain. From germline, CDR1 is DFQATT and CDR2 SNEGSKA (reference sequence). This CDR3 has 13 amino acids. The V and J ends lost 0 bases and 7 bases respectively, with 10 bases between them. The CDR3 DNA reads as TGCAGTGCTAGAGATAGGCCACTGAATGAGCAGTTCTTC. Encoded protein: CSARDRPLNEQFF.

The chain carries TRBV12-3 or TRBV12-4 and TRBJ2-1; 10 bases align to TRBD2. This CDR3 contains 14 residues. V was pared by 7 bases and J by 5 bases, with 5 bases of the junction left unmatched. The CDR3 spells CASILAGANNEQFF. The CDR3 DNA reads as TGTGCCAGCATTCTAGCGGGAGCAAACAATGAGCAGTTCTTC.

The CDR3 sequence: CASSPEGRSAYEQYF. CDR3 coding DNA: TGCGCCAGCAGCCCAGAAGGACGGTCGGCCTACGAGCAGTACTTC. The gene calls are TRBV5-1 and TRBJ2-7; D remains ambiguous. The germline V gene has CDR1 SGHRS and CDR2 YFSETQ. This CDR3 region has 15 residues. V lost 4 bases and J lost 2, with 16 bases in between.

The V call is TRBV3-1, the J call TRBJ2-4, with D maybe TRBD2 (5 bases). V lost 1 base and J 16 bases, leaving 20 bases between the germline ends. Germline V CDR1 and CDR2: LGHDT, YNNKEL (reference sequence). The CDR3 totals 14 residues. The CDR3 region has the DNA TGTGCCAGCAGCCAAGGGGAAAGCGGCACTAGTGTTTACTTC. Translating gives CASSQGESGTSVYF.

The chain joins TRBV29-1 to TRBJ1-2; D not certain. V shed 2 bases and J shed 0 bases, with 7 bases lying between them. This CDR3 region has 13 residues. Germline values: CDR1 SQVTM, CDR2 ANQGSEA. Written as DNA, the CDR3 is TGCAGCGTTGAAAACCGTGCTAACTATGGCTACACCTTC. Protein sequence: CSVENRANYGYTF. The full variable domain, rest sourced from reference TRBV29-1 and TRBJ1-2, is SAVISQKPSRDICQRGTSLTIQCQVDSQVTMMFWYRQQPGQSLTLIATANQGSEATYESGFVIDKFPISRPNLTFSTLTVSNMSPEDSSIYLCSVENRANYGYTFGSGTRLTVV.

This clonotype came up a few times. The chain carries TRBV13 and TRBJ2-2; TRBD1 matches 7 bases. CDR3 length: 19 residues. Germline-derived CDR1 and CDR2 are PRHDT and FYEKMQ (reference sequence). The trim removed 1 base at V and 3 bases at J, leaving 14 bases unmatched. The CDR3 here is CASSLENPRGCRDTGELFF. The CDR3 nucleotides read TGTGCCAGCAGCTTAGAGAACCCCAGGGGGTGTAGGGACACCGGGGAGCTGTTTTTT.

The chain employs TRBV27 and TRBJ2-7; D gene ambiguous. The CDR3 length is 15 residues. Germline assignment: CDR1 MNHEY and CDR2 SMNVEV (reference sequence). V lost 0 bases and J 1 base, leaving 10 bases between the germline ends. The CDR3 DNA is TGTGCCAGCAGTTTATCATTCCTCTCATCCTACGAGCAGTACTTC. It yields the protein CASSLSFLSSYEQYF.

There are a few counts of this clonotype. V gene TRBV11-2 combines with J gene TRBJ2-5; TRBD1 matches at 8 bases. Germline CDR1 and CDR2: SGHAT and FQNNGV. This CDR3 is built from 14 residues. V lost 7 bases to trimming and J lost 2 bases; unmatched junction nucleotides: 6. The CDR3 DNA is TGTGCCAGCACCCTCAGGACAGGGCAAGAGACCCAGTACTTC. It specifies CASTLRTGQETQYF.

This clonotype was counted a few times. The chain has TRBV6-6 and TRBJ2-7; TRBD1 agrees at 8 bases. Germline assignment: CDR1 MNHNY and CDR2 SVGAGI (reference sequence). The CDR3 spans 13 residues. Trimming took 5 bases from V and 3 from J; bases not matched to a gene: 3. CDR3 sequence reads: CASSVTGGYEQYF. In DNA, the CDR3 is TGTGCCAGCAGTGTTACAGGGGGCTACGAGCAGTACTTC.

This clonotype was detected a few times. In DNA form, the CDR3 reads TGCGCCAGCAGCCCTACCGACAGAGCTAACTATGGCTACACCTTC. This sequence encodes CASSPTDRANYGYTF. V and J are TRBV4-1 and TRBJ1-2, with D possibly being TRBD1 (5 bases). From germline, CDR1 is MGHRA and CDR2 YSYEKL. The length of the CDR3 is 15 residues. V lost 4 bases and J 0 bases, leaving 12 bases between the germline ends.

V is TRBV20-1 and J is TRBJ2-5; D gene unclear. The V end lost 3 bases, the J end lost 1 base, and 6 bases lay between the germline ends. The V gene's germline CDR1 is DFQATT and CDR2 SNEGSKA (reference sequence). This CDR3 region has 12 residues. The CDR3: CSARGIQETQYF. DNA of the CDR3: TGCAGTGCTAGGGGGATCCAAGAGACCCAGTACTTC.

This clonotype was detected only a few times. This chain uses TRBV7-9 with TRBJ2-2; a weak D match, TRBD1 (6 bases). The ends were cut back, 5 bases at V and 1 base at J, with 17 bases in the middle. This CDR3 has 17 residues. From germline, CDR1 is SEHNR and CDR2 FQNEAQ (reference sequence). In DNA form, the CDR3 reads TGTGCCAGCAGCCGGTCAATAGGACAGAAGAACACCGGGGAGCTGTTTTTT. It encodes CASSRSIGQKNTGELFF.

The chain joins TRBV7-9 to TRBJ2-5, with 9 positions matching TRBD1. Germline CDR1 SEHNR, CDR2 FQNEAQ (reference sequence). V gave up 5 bases and J gave up 5 bases; unmatched junction bases: 9. This CDR3 is built from 15 residues. CDR3 residues: CASSTTLGQGETQYF. In DNA form, the CDR3 reads TGTGCCAGCAGCACCACCTTGGGACAGGGTGAGACCCAGTACTTC.

The chain couples TRBV28 to TRBJ1-6; D remains ambiguous. The V gene's germline CDR1 is MDHEN and CDR2 SYDVKM. This CDR3 spans 13 amino acids. V was shortened by 8 bases and J by 3 bases, with 8 bases between the two germline ends. The CDR3 nucleotides are TGTGCCAGCCATCCGTACTATAATTCACCCCTCCACTTT. Translation gives CASHPYYNSPLHF. Combining the CDR3 with reference TRBV28 and TRBJ1-6 gives the whole variable domain DVKVTQSSRYLVKRTGEKVFLECVQDMDHENMFWYRQDPGLGLRLIYFSYDVKMKEKGDIPEGYSVSREKKERFSLILESASTNQTSMYLCASHPYYNSPLHFGNGTRLTVT.